Presented here are 20 T cell receptor beta chains from one specimen sequenced in a study of blood T cell repertoires in COVID-19. Data came from immunoSEQ multiplex PCR; TCRdb stores just in-frame clones and leaves some out. The profile covers under 95,000 clones, with just over 85% appearing a single time and approximately 45% taken by the ten largest. The sample comprised peripheral blood. These receptors were obtained from a human donor in a cohort sampled during active COVID-19.

The gene calls are TRBV7-2 and TRBJ2-4; D may be TRBD2 (6 bases). Germline V gene sequence: CDR1 SGHTA, CDR2 FQGNSA. CDR3 length: 14 amino acids. V lost 5 bases to trimming and J lost 8 bases, with 16 bases between them. CDR3 region: CASSPRRAMDIQYF. The CDR3 nucleotides are TGTGCCAGCAGCCCAAGGAGGGCCATGGACATTCAGTACTTC.

J is TRBJ1-2 and V is TRBV19; D remains unclear. Trimming took 7 bases from V and 8 from J, leaving 20 bases between them. The CDR3 length is 14 residues. Germline-derived CDR1 and CDR2 are LNHDA and SQIVND (reference sequence). CDR3 residues: CASTRVGGSNGYTF. CDR3 coding DNA: TGTGCCAGTACCCGGGTTGGAGGATCAAACGGCTACACCTTC.

V usage is TRBV5-1 and J usage is TRBJ1-5; D is undetermined. The V end was cut by 3 bases, the J end by 2 bases, with 12 bases between. Germline V gene lookup returns CDR1 SGHRS and CDR2 YFSETQ. This CDR3 has 15 amino acids. CDR3 region: CASSSMGLRNQPQHF. The CDR3 nucleotides are TGCGCCAGCAGCTCTATGGGCCTTCGCAATCAGCCCCAGCATTTT.

The chain uses TRBV6-2 or TRBV6-3 and TRBJ1-1; D is unclear. V shed 4 bases and J shed 1 base, with 7 bases lying between them. The CDR3 runs to 13 residues. CDR1 MNHEY and CDR2 SVGEGT come from the germline V gene. In nucleotides, the CDR3 is TGTGCCAGCAGTTTGTTACAGAACACTGAAGCTTTCTTT. Amino acids: CASSLLQNTEAFF.

The CDR3 sequence: CASSVAISLGGSEQFF. CDR3 nucleotide sequence: TGTGCCAGCAGCGTAGCTATTAGTCTCGGCGGGAGTGAGCAGTTCTTC. The rearrangement links TRBV9 to TRBJ2-1; 7 nucleotides line up with TRBD2. V was pared by 0 bases and J by 9 bases, with 12 bases of the junction left unmatched. The CDR3 extends over 16 amino acids. Germline values: CDR1 SGDLS, CDR2 YYNGEE.

V and J are TRBV24-1 and TRBJ2-1, with TRBD2 identical over 14 bases. CDR1 is KGHDR and CDR2 is SFDVKD in the germline V gene. Losses at the gene ends were 9 bases for V and 5 bases for J; bases not matched to a gene: 8. The CDR3 loop spans 16 amino acids. CDR3 in DNA: TGTGCCACCGGGACTAGCGGGGGATTAAACAACAATGAGCAGTTCTTC. This codes for CATGTSGGLNNNEQFF.

This chain connects TRBV24-1 to TRBJ2-3; TRBD2 aligns across 11 bases. This CDR3 has 19 amino acids. Germline-derived CDR1 and CDR2 are KGHDR and SFDVKD. The junction had 12 bases not matched to a gene; V was cut back by 3 bases and J by 2 bases. DNA for the CDR3: TGTGCCACCAGTGATCCGACTAGCGGGGCTTATTCAAACACAGATACGCAGTATTTT. Its translation is CATSDPTSGAYSNTDTQYF.

The CDR3 nucleotides are TGTGCCAGTAGTATACCGGGAGATCTCGGTACCCAGTACTTC. It is translated as CASSIPGDLGTQYF. J is TRBJ2-5 and V is TRBV19, with TRBD2 as a possible D gene (6 bases). Germline V gene data show CDR1 as LNHDA and CDR2 as SQIVND (reference sequence). The CDR3 has 14 residues. Trimming took off 2 bases at V and 8 bases at J, with 15 bases between the two ends.

The chain combines TRBV18 with TRBJ2-5; D is possibly TRBD1 (6 bases). V dropped 2 bases and J dropped 2 bases, with 12 bases sitting between them. Germline V gene sequence: CDR1 KGHSH, CDR2 LQKENI. The CDR3 loop spans 15 amino acids. The CDR3 loop is CASSPIRGQQETQYF. The DNA for the CDR3 is TGTGCCAGCTCACCAATCAGGGGCCAACAAGAGACCCAGTACTTC.

The chain combines TRBV28 with TRBJ2-3; D may be TRBD2 (7 bases). The CDR3 has 19 residues. Trimming stripped 1 base from V and 2 bases from J, with 22 bases between. In germline, CDR1 is MDHEN, CDR2 SYDVKM. The CDR3 DNA reads as TGTGCCAGCAGTTTATCTGGGGGGGGCGCGGGAGCGAACACAGATACGCAGTATTTT. Residues: CASSLSGGGAGANTDTQYF.

The rearrangement links TRBV29-1 to TRBJ2-5, with a tentative D call TRBD1 (5 bases). V lost 2 bases, J lost 1 base, and 11 bases lay in between. The CDR3 has 14 residues. Germline V gene data show CDR1 as SQVTM and CDR2 as ANQGSEA. The CDR3 coding sequence is TGCAGCGTTGAAAAGGACAAATCCCAAGAGACCCAGTACTTC. This translates into CSVEKDKSQETQYF.

This clone appeared a single time. The chain joins TRBV2 to TRBJ2-4; TRBD1 aligns across 12 bases. The CDR3 length is 18 residues. Germline CDR1 reads SNHLY; CDR2 reads FYNNEI. V was clipped by 6 bases and J by 7 bases; unmatched bases: 16. Written as DNA, the CDR3 is TGTGCCAGCAGCCCCAAGGGCGTGGGACAGGGGGCTGTGAACATTCAGTACTTC. Protein sequence: CASSPKGVGQGAVNIQYF.

This chain uses TRBV7-3 with TRBJ2-5; 9 nucleotides align to TRBD1. The CDR3 sequence is 15 residues long. Germline CDR1 is SGHTA and CDR2 is FQGTGA. Trimming at V came to 8 bases and at J to 5 bases, leaving 12 bases not matched to a gene. The CDR3 region is CASGPGTGREETQYF. CDR3 nucleotides: TGTGCCAGCGGACCAGGGACAGGGAGGGAGGAGACCCAGTACTTC.

The gene calls are TRBV18 and TRBJ2-7, with D perhaps TRBD2 (6 bases). V lost 2 bases to trimming and J lost 2 bases, with 10 bases between them. CDR3 length: 14 residues. Germline loops: CDR1 KGHSH, CDR2 LQKENI. CDR3 DNA sequence: TGTGCCAGCTCACCAGAAGGCGGGACCTACGAGCAGTACTTC. Amino acid sequence: CASSPEGGTYEQYF.

In its sample, this clone was seen a few times. The V and J genes are TRBV18 and TRBJ2-1; a possible D gene is TRBD2 (6 bases). V shed 3 bases and J shed 6 bases, with 15 bases lying between them. The CDR3 extends over 15 amino acids. Germline loops: CDR1 KGHSH, CDR2 LQKENI. The CDR3 nucleotides are TGTGCCAGCTCACCGTTAGCGGCGGACTCCAATGAGCAGTTCTTC. It is translated as CASSPLAADSNEQFF.

V is TRBV3-1 (or the pseudogene TRBV3-2) and J is TRBJ2-2; 7 nucleotides match TRBD2. CDR1 and CDR2 (germline): LGHDT, YNNKEL (reference sequence). The CDR3 has 16 residues. V lost 4 bases, J lost 6 bases, and 11 bases stayed unmatched. The CDR3 region is CASSLEGAGAAGELFF. In DNA, the CDR3 is TGTGCCAGCAGCCTCGAGGGCGCGGGAGCCGCCGGGGAGCTGTTTTTT.

V and J are TRBV7-6 and TRBJ1-4, with D hard to call. V lost 0 bases and J lost 14, with 13 bases in between. Germline V gene lookup returns CDR1 SGHVS and CDR2 FNYEAQ. The CDR3 has 13 amino acids. This CDR3 reads CASSLAETGFLFF. Here the CDR3 DNA reads TGTGCCAGCAGCTTAGCTGAGACGGGTTTTCTGTTTTTT.

In its sample, this clone was seen a few times. V is TRBV6-4 and J is TRBJ2-1; no clear D gene. This CDR3 region has 13 residues. The germline gives CDR1 MRHNA, CDR2 SNTAGT. With 2 bases removed from V and 6 bases from J, the gap between germline ends came to 8 bases. The CDR3 reads CASSDADTNEQFF. CDR3 in DNA: TGTGCCAGCAGTGACGCCGACACCAATGAGCAGTTCTTC.

The J gene is TRBJ2-1, the V gene TRBV7-9; weak D call: TRBD2 (8 bases). Trimming stripped 1 base from V and 8 bases from J, with 24 bases between. Germline V gene data show CDR1 as SEHNR and CDR2 as FQNEAQ (reference sequence). The CDR3 length is 18 residues. The CDR3, as DNA: TGTGCCAGCAGCTTAGGACAGGGTTGGAGCGGGAGAGTCGATGAGCAGTTCTTC. Translating gives CASSLGQGWSGRVDEQFF.

The chain uses TRBV27 and TRBJ1-1, with 9 bases identical to TRBD1. The length of the CDR3 is 14 residues. V was pared by 8 bases and J by 4 bases, with 8 bases of the junction left unmatched. From germline, CDR1 is MNHEY and CDR2 SMNVEV (reference sequence). CDR3 residues: CASSGQGPITEAFF. As DNA, the CDR3 is TGTGCCAGCTCGGGACAGGGTCCCATCACTGAAGCTTTCTTT.